The 23 T cell receptor beta chains below were found in one sample sequenced in a study of control samples from healthy donors and cancer patients. Assay used: immunoSEQ multiplex PCR; TCRdb lists only in-frame clones, some missing. In the table there are about 160,000 clones, 96% of which are singletons. The sample comprised blood. These TCRs come from a woman in her twenties or thirties in good health.

This chain connects TRBV2 to TRBJ2-3, with 7 bases matching TRBD2. The V gene end was trimmed by 8 bases and the J gene end by 1 base; junction bases not matched to a gene: 3. The CDR3 is 13 amino acids. From germline, CDR1 is SNHLY and CDR2 FYNNEI. CDR3 nucleotide sequence: TGTGCCAGCCGGGACTACCGCACAGATACGCAGTATTTT. Encoded protein: CASRDYRTDTQYF.

The chain joins TRBV29-1 to TRBJ2-7, with 7 bases fitting TRBD2. The trim removed 3 bases at V and 8 bases at J, leaving 4 bases unmatched. From germline, CDR1 is SQVTM and CDR2 ANQGSEA. CDR3 length: 11 amino acids. CDR3 sequence reads: CSVDLADQQYF. For the CDR3, the DNA is TGCAGCGTTGACCTAGCGGATCAGCAGTACTTC.

This chain connects TRBV19 to TRBJ2-2; 7 positions agree with TRBD2. The ends lost 7 bases at V and 7 bases at J; junction bases unmatched: 12. The CDR3 is made up of 15 amino acids. CDR1 is LNHDA, CDR2 SQIVND, per germline (reference sequence). CDR3 sequence: CASIPSGAIFGELFF. DNA for the CDR3: TGTGCCAGTATTCCTAGCGGAGCCATATTCGGGGAGCTGTTTTTT.

The genes are TRBV15 and TRBJ2-7; 9 bases are a match to TRBD1. Germline CDR1 and CDR2: LNHNV and YYDKDF (reference sequence). V lost 3 bases to trimming and J lost 3 bases; unmatched junction nucleotides: 9. The CDR3 is 16 residues long. CDR3 in amino acids: CATSREGRDRDYEQYF. CDR3 nucleotide sequence: TGTGCCACCAGCAGGGAAGGGCGGGACAGGGACTACGAGCAGTACTTC.

The chain couples TRBV7-3 to TRBJ1-5; possible D gene TRBD1, 5 bases. The CDR3 totals 14 residues. Per germline, CDR1 SGHTA and CDR2 FQGTGA. Trimming removed 1 base from V and 4 bases from J, with 8 bases in between. The CDR3: CASSLMGGNQPQHF. The CDR3 DNA reads TGTGCCAGCAGCTTAATGGGGGGTAATCAGCCCCAGCATTTT.

The CDR3 DNA reads as TGTGCCAGCAGCTTAGGAACGATCCGGGCCGAGAACACTGAAGCTTTCTTT. As protein: CASSLGTIRAENTEAFF. The V call is TRBV13, the J call TRBJ1-1; no definite D call. V was trimmed by 0 bases and J by 1 base, leaving 15 bases between them. This CDR3 contains 17 residues. Germline V gives CDR1 PRHDT, CDR2 FYEKMQ (reference sequence).

The table lists this clone with a count of one. The rearrangement joins TRBV15 to TRBJ2-3, with 8 nucleotides matching TRBD2. The CDR3 has 15 residues. Germline V gene sequence: CDR1 LNHNV, CDR2 YYDKDF (reference sequence). V trimming: 5 bases; J trimming: 3 bases; junction bases outside the gene matches: 7. Here the CDR3 reads CATSSRAGGTDTQYF. For the CDR3, the DNA is TGTGCCACCAGCTCTAGGGCGGGGGGAACAGATACGCAGTATTTT. Full variable domain (outside the CDR3, taken from reference TRBV15 and TRBJ2-3): DAMVIQNPRYQVTQFGKPVTLSCSQTLNHNVMYWYQQKSSQAPKLLFHYYDKDFNNEADTPDNFQSRRPNTSFCFLDIRSPGLGDTAMYLCATSSRAGGTDTQYFGPGTRLTVL.

The rearrangement uses TRBV4-2 and TRBJ1-2; TRBD1 agrees at 7 bases. Trimming took 1 base from V and 4 from J; bases not matched to a gene: 6. The CDR3 spans 15 residues. Germline-derived CDR1 and CDR2 are LGHNA and YNFKEQ. CDR3 sequence (DNA): TGTGCCAGCAGCCAAGCAGGGGGGACGGGCTATGGCTACACCTTC. It translates to CASSQAGGTGYGYTF.

For the CDR3, the DNA is TGTGCCAGCAGCAAATTTCCAGGGCACTCTAGCTCCTACAATGAGCAGTTCTTC. Protein product: CASSKFPGHSSSYNEQFF. This chain uses TRBV21-1 with TRBJ2-1; TRBD1 reflects the table's D call only, with no check against the DNA. TRBV21-1 is annotated as a pseudogene. The CDR3 runs 18 residues.

The rearrangement links TRBV5-1 to TRBJ2-5; D possibly corresponds to TRBD2 (5 bases). The CDR3 totals 11 residues. Germline loops: CDR1 SGHRS, CDR2 YFSETQ. Trimming left V 3 bases short and J 10 bases short, with 10 bases between. This CDR3 reads CASSSTRIQYF. For the CDR3, the DNA is TGCGCCAGCAGCTCTACTAGGATCCAGTACTTC.

The chain carries TRBV15 and TRBJ1-5, with unresolved D. V was pared by 0 bases and J by 6 bases, with 9 bases between. Germline CDR1 is LNHNV and CDR2 is YYDKDF (reference sequence). The CDR3 loop spans 14 amino acids. CDR3 residues: CATSRDLVPQPQHF. In DNA, the CDR3 is TGTGCCACCAGCAGAGATCTGGTCCCTCAGCCCCAGCATTTT.

This clone showed up just once. The V call is TRBV5-1, the J call TRBJ1-1; D ambiguous. Trimming cost V 3 bases and J 4 bases, with 13 bases left between them. CDR3 length equals 14 residues. The germline CDR1 and CDR2 sequences are SGHRS and YFSETQ. The CDR3 DNA sequence: TGCGCCAGCAGCTCTCAGGTAAAGGGCACTGAAGCTTTCTTT. Amino acids: CASSSQVKGTEAFF. The full variable domain, completed using reference TRBV5-1 and TRBJ1-1, is KAGVTQTPRYLIKTRGQQVTLSCSPISGHRSVSWYQQTPGQGLQFLFEYFSETQRNKGNFPGRFSGRQFSNSRSEMNVSTLELGDSALYLCASSSQVKGTEAFFGQGTRLTVV.

CDR3 sequence: CASSESQGNTEAFF. In DNA form, the CDR3 reads TGCGCCAGCAGTGAGTCGCAGGGGAACACTGAAGCTTTCTTT. This chain uses TRBV10-1 with TRBJ1-1; TRBD1 might be the D (5 bases). With 0 bases removed from V and 1 base from J, the gap between germline ends came to 6 bases. Germline CDR1 reads WNHNN; CDR2 reads SYGVQD (reference sequence). The CDR3 is 14 amino acids.

The chain uses TRBV25-1 and TRBJ2-5, with D possibly TRBD1 on 5 matching bases. Germline CDR1 MGHDK, CDR2 SYGVNS. The length of the CDR3 is 18 residues. V lost 3 bases to trimming and J lost 1 base, with 21 bases between them. This chain's CDR3 is CASSDYERAFDSQETQYF. The CDR3 DNA sequence: TGTGCCAGCAGTGACTATGAACGGGCTTTTGACAGCCAAGAGACCCAGTACTTC.

This chain uses TRBV18 with TRBJ2-1, with 10 bases identical to TRBD2. The germline gives CDR1 KGHSH, CDR2 LQKENI. Trimming removed 3 bases from V and 9 bases from J; junction bases left unmatched: 5. This CDR3 is 14 amino acids long. CDR3 DNA sequence: TGTGCCAGCTCACCTAGCGGGGGGCCTGGTGAGCAGTTCTTC. Translating gives CASSPSGGPGEQFF. Drawing the rest from reference TRBV18 and TRBJ2-1, the complete variable domain is NAGVMQNPRHLVRRRGQEARLRCSPMKGHSHVYWYRQLPEEGLKFMVYLQKENIIDESGMPKERFSAEFPKEGPSILRIQQVVRGDSAAYFCASSPSGGPGEQFFGPGTRLTVL.

The V gene is TRBV4-1, the J gene TRBJ2-7; 11 bases align to TRBD2. Germline CDR1 is MGHRA and CDR2 is YSYEKL. V shed 4 bases, J shed 2 bases, and the junction held 10 bases outside the gene matches. The CDR3 is 17 residues long. This CDR3 reads CASSPPGLADNPYEQYF. CDR3 DNA sequence: TGCGCCAGCAGCCCTCCGGGACTAGCGGACAATCCCTACGAGCAGTACTTC.

J is TRBJ2-7 and V is TRBV6-2 or TRBV6-3; D possibly corresponds to TRBD2 (6 bases). The CDR3 runs to 16 residues. The germline V gene encodes CDR1 MNHEY and CDR2 SVGEGT. With 5 bases removed from V and 0 bases from J, the gap between germline ends came to 17 bases. This CDR3 reads CASSTRSAGPSYEQYF. Here the CDR3 DNA reads TGTGCCAGCAGTACCCGGTCAGCGGGCCCCTCCTACGAGCAGTACTTC.

The chain employs TRBV2 and TRBJ2-7; D is uncertain. Trimming removed 3 bases at V and 0 bases at J, with 12 bases between. This CDR3 comprises 15 residues. CDR1 is SNHLY and CDR2 is FYNNEI in the germline V gene. This CDR3 is CASSEVAPSSYEQYF. CDR3 nucleotide sequence: TGTGCCAGCAGTGAGGTGGCACCGAGCTCCTACGAGCAGTACTTC.

This clone was observed once. This sequence joins TRBV27 and TRBJ1-1, with D tentatively TRBD1 (6 bases). The CDR3 runs to 16 residues. From germline, CDR1 is MNHEY and CDR2 SMNVEV (reference sequence). Trimming pared 6 bases from V and 0 bases from J, leaving 17 bases between. CDR3 region: CASSIGGSGVNTEAFF. DNA of the CDR3: TGTGCCAGCAGCATAGGGGGGAGCGGGGTGAACACTGAAGCTTTCTTT.

The chain combines TRBV9 with TRBJ1-3; a possible D gene is TRBD1 (5 bases). With 4 bases removed from V and 0 bases from J, the gap between germline ends came to 11 bases. There are 15 residues in the CDR3. Germline CDR1 is SGDLS and CDR2 is YYNGEE. CDR3 in amino acids: CASSMYQGSGNTIYF. In DNA form, the CDR3 reads TGTGCCAGCAGCATGTATCAGGGCTCTGGAAACACCATATATTTT.

This chain links TRBV3-1 (or the pseudogene TRBV3-2) with TRBJ1-2; TRBD1 matches 7 bases. After removal of 1 base from V and 4 bases from J, the junction contained 9 bases not matched to a gene. CDR1 is LGHDT and CDR2 is YNNKEL in the germline V gene (reference sequence). The CDR3 sequence is 16 residues long. As DNA, the CDR3 is TGTGCCAGCAGCCAAGGCCATTCGGGACAGAGCTATGGCTACACCTTC. Its protein product is CASSQGHSGQSYGYTF.

The rearrangement uses TRBV9 and TRBJ2-7; a possible D gene is TRBD2 (6 bases). V was shortened by 2 bases and J by 2 bases, with 11 bases between the two germline ends. Per germline, CDR1 SGDLS and CDR2 YYNGEE. The CDR3 runs to 14 residues. The CDR3 reads CASSVGGSAYEQYF. CDR3 DNA: TGTGCCAGCAGCGTCGGGGGATCGGCCTACGAGCAGTACTTC.

The chain employs TRBV15 and TRBJ1-5, with TRBD1 as a possible D gene (5 bases). The CDR3 length is 16 residues. Germline CDR1 LNHNV, CDR2 YYDKDF (reference sequence). The germline V and J ends were trimmed by 0 bases and 7 bases, with 16 bases remaining between them. DNA of the CDR3: TGTGCCACCAGCAGAGATCAGGTGGGGGGAGGACAGCCCCAGCATTTT. Protein product: CATSRDQVGGGQPQHF.